The subject of this entry is one TCR beta chain. The CDR3 totals 14 residues. Germline V gene lookup returns CDR1 SGHTS and CDR2 YDEGEE. V gave up 2 bases and J gave up 0 bases, with 8 bases separating them. These data originate in a study of T cell responses to AZD1222 COVID-19 vaccine. Only in-frame clones appear in the TCRdb table, and some are missing; sequencing was by immunoSEQ multiplex PCR. The repertoire has 170,000 or so clones, 80% to 90% of them found once; the top ten carry around 10%. This chain uses TRBV5-8 with TRBJ1-1; unclear D gene. Here the sequenced sample was peripheral blood, taken 28 days after the second AZD1222 dose. This TCR derives from an adult who received the AZD1222 COVID-19 vaccine. In DNA, the CDR3 is TGTGCCAGCAGCTTTGGGAGATTGAACACTGAAGCTTTCTTT. This sequence encodes CASSFGRLNTEAFF.